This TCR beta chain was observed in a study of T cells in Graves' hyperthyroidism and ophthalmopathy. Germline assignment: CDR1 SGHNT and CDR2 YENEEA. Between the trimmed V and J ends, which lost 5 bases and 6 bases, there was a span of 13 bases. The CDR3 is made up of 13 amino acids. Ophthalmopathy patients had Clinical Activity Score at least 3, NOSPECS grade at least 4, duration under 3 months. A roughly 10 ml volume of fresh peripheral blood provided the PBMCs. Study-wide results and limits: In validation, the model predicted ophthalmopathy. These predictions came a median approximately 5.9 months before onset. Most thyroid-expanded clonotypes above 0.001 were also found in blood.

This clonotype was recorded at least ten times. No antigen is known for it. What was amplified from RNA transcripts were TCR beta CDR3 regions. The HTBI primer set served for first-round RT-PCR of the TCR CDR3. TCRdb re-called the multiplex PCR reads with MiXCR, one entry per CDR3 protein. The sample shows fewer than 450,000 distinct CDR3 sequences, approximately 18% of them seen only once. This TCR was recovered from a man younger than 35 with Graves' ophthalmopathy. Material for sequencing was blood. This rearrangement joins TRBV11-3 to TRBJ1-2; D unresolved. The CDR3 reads CASSPPGSHGYTF. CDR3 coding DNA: TGTGCCAGCAGCCCACCGGGGTCCCATGGCTACACCTTC.